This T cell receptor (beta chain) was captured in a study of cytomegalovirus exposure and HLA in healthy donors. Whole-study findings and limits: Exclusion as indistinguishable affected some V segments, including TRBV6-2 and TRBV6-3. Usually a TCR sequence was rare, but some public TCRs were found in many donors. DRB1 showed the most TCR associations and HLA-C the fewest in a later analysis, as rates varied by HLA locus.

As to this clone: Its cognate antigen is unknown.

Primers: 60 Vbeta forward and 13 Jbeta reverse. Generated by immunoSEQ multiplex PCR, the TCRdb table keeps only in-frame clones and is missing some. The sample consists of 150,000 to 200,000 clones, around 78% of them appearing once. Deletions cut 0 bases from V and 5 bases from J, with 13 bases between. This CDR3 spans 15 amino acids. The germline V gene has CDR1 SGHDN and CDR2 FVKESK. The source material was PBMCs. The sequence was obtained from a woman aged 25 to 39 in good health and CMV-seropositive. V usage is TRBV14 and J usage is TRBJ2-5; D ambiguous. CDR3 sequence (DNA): TGTGCCAGCAGCCAAGATCTCACTAATGATGAGACCCAGTACTTC. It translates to CASSQDLTNDETQYF.